This TCR beta chain was observed in a study of human T cells and chemical hapten exposure. Study context: Throughout a study of approximately 24 weeks, patients underwent weekly scalp administration of diphenylcyclopropenone doses.

TCRdb processed the RACE reads anew with MiXCR; each CDR3 protein has one entry. The table records fewer than 300,000 distinct CDR3 sequences, around 7.3% of them present only once. Time point of the sample: pre-sensitization, week 0. The treatment is: therapeutic diphenylcyclopropenone sensitization with weekly scalp DPC. This clonotype was seen a few times. The sample in question was whole blood, obtained in connection with sensitization to the hapten diphenylcyclopropenone (DPC). The sequence derives from a man younger than 30 with alopecia areata. Some clones in this sample may be carry-over from other donors' samples.

CDR3 in DNA: TGCAGTGCTAGAGCCCGGGCGCGCCGGGGAGCTTTCTTT. Protein: CSARARARRGAFF. V gene TRBV20-1 combines with J gene TRBJ1-1; D uncertain. Germline loops: CDR1 DFQATT, CDR2 SNEGSKA (reference sequence). The V gene lost 1 base and the J gene lost 10 bases, with 16 bases spanning the gap. This CDR3 comprises 13 residues.